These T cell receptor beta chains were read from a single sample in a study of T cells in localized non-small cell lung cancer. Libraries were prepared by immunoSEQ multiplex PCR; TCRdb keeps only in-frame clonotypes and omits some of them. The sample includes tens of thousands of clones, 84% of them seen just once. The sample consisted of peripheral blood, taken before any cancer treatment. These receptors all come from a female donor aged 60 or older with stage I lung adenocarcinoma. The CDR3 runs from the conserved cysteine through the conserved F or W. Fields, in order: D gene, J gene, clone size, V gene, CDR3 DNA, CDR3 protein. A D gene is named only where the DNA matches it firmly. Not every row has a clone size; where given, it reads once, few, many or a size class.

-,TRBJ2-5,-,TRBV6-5,TGTGCCAGCAGAAGGGGACCGGCGGAAGAGACCCAGTACTTC,CASRRGPAEETQYF
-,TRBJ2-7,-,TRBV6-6,TGTGCCAGCAGTTACCTTAGATCTAATGGCTACGAGCAGTACTTC,CASSYLRSNGYEQYF
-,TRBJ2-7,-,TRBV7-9,TGTGCCAGCAGCTTAACCGGGAAAGCCTACGAGCAGTACTTC,CASSLTGKAYEQYF
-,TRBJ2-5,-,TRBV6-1,TGTGCCAGCAGTGAGCGAGGTACAGGCCCCGAGACCCAGTACTTC,CASSERGTGPETQYF
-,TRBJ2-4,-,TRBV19,TGTGCCAGTAGTCCTCCCGGGACATCAAAAAACATTCAGTACTTC,CASSPPGTSKNIQYF
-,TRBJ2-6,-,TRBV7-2,TGTGCCAGCAGCATCACTGGGGCCAACGTCCTGACTTTC,CASSITGANVLTF
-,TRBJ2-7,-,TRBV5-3,TGTGCCAGAAGCTTGGTTGCAGGCTCCTACGAGCAGTACTTC,CARSLVAGSYEQYF
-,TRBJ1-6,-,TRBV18,TGTGCCAGCTCATCTAGACAGCGAACCCCTGCGGATTCACCCCTCCACTTT,CASSSRQRTPADSPLHF
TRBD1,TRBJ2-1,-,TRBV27,TGTGCCAGCAGTCGGTGGGTGGGGACAGGGGAGGTAAAAGGGCAGTTCTTC,CASSRWVGTGEVKGQFF
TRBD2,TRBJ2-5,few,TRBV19,TGTGCCGCGGGAGGGGTTACCCAGTACTTC,CAAGGVTQYF
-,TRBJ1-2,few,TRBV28,TGTGCCAGCAGTTTAGGTTTTAACTATGGCTACACCTTC,CASSLGFNYGYTF